This T cell receptor (beta chain) appears in the sequencing data of a study of blood T cell repertoires in COVID-19. Background on the study: Italy, Spain and the United States were the sources of the convalescent and acute COVID-19 samples.

Germline CDR1 is LNHDA and CDR2 is SQIVND (reference sequence). CDR3 length equals 13 residues. The trim removed 3 bases at V and 7 bases at J, leaving 5 bases unmatched. Some clones are missing from TCRdb's copy, which holds only in-frame ones; the method was immunoSEQ multiplex PCR. The data show more than 70,000 clones, 75% to 95% seen once. The rearrangement links TRBV19 to TRBJ1-2, with 7 bases that match TRBD1. The sequence came from a woman between 45 and 60 years old in a cohort sampled during active COVID-19. The sample taken for sequencing was peripheral blood. DNA for the CDR3: TGTGCCAGTAGTATGGGCAGGGGGACTGGCTACACCTTC. Amino acid sequence: CASSMGRGTGYTF.